Listed below are T cell receptor beta chains from one sample, sequenced in a study of T cell responses to AZD1222 COVID-19 vaccine. TCRdb's table, derived via immunoSEQ multiplex PCR, lists solely in-frame clones and lacks some. The sample includes around 100,000 clones, 84% of them seen just once. This material consisted of peripheral blood, taken on day 0 of AZD1222 vaccination. Receptors were obtained from an adult in good health. Both conserved end residues are part of each CDR3. The order of the fields is J gene, V gene, D gene, clone size, CDR3 length, CDR3 protein, CDR3 DNA. The D gene is left open where the match is weak. Where a row states a size, it is once, few, many or the class of an expanded clone; other rows omit it.

J: TRBJ1-2
V: TRBV28
D: .
size: .
length: 13
CDR3: CASSLIPWGGDTF
DNA: TGTGCCAGCAGTTTAATTCCTTGGGGGGGCGACACCTTC

J: TRBJ1-1
V: TRBV28
D: TRBD1
size: .
length: 14
CDR3: CASSLGGTEFLAFF
DNA: TGTGCCAGCAGCTTAGGGGGGACAGAATTTTTGGCTTTCTTT

J: TRBJ2-5
V: TRBV15
D: .
size: .
length: 14
CDR3: CATSRGKLRETQYF
DNA: TGTGCCACCAGCAGAGGGAAACTCCGGGAGACCCAGTACTTC

J: TRBJ1-1
V: TRBV6-2/TRBV6-3
D: .
size: .
length: 15
CDR3: CASSNIWGQNTEAFF
DNA: TGTGCCAGCAGTAATATATGGGGACAGAACACTGAAGCTTTCTTT

J: TRBJ1-1
V: TRBV19
D: .
size: .
length: 15
CDR3: CASRLGNNMNTEAFF
DNA: TGTGCCAGTAGACTCGGGAATAACATGAACACTGAAGCTTTCTTT

J: TRBJ1-1
V: TRBV7-2
D: TRBD1
size: .
length: 13
CDR3: CASSPDRGGEAFF
DNA: TGTGCCAGCAGCCCCGACAGGGGAGGTGAAGCTTTCTTT

J: TRBJ1-2
V: TRBV19
D: .
size: .
length: 13
CDR3: CASSPGINYGYTF
DNA: TGTGCCAGCTCACCAGGAATCAACTATGGCTACACCTTC

J: TRBJ2-3
V: TRBV7-8
D: TRBD2
size: .
length: 13
CDR3: CASSSSGPDTQYF
DNA: TGTGCCAGCAGCTCTAGCGGTCCGGATACGCAGTATTTT

J: TRBJ2-7
V: TRBV6-6
D: .
size: .
length: 13
CDR3: CASRNRATDEQYF
DNA: TGTGCCAGCAGAAACCGGGCCACTGACGAGCAGTACTTC

J: TRBJ1-2
V: TRBV19
D: .
size: .
length: 13
CDR3: CASSPGRGGGYTF
DNA: TGTGCCAGTAGCCCCGGGAGGGGTGGTGGCTACACCTTC

J: TRBJ2-7
V: TRBV11-1
D: .
size: .
length: 14
CDR3: CASRAGWGSYEQYF
DNA: TGTGCCAGCAGAGCCGGATGGGGCTCCTACGAGCAGTACTTC

J: TRBJ2-7
V: TRBV5-1
D: TRBD2
size: .
length: 14
CDR3: CASSLEGLAYEQYF
DNA: TGCGCCAGCAGCTTGGAGGGACTAGCTTACGAGCAGTACTTC

J: TRBJ2-7
V: TRBV29-1
D: .
size: few
length: 13
CDR3: CSVEEAGWGEQYF
DNA: TGCAGCGTTGAAGAGGCAGGCTGGGGCGAGCAGTACTTC

J: TRBJ2-7
V: TRBV19
D: .
size: .
length: 16
CDR3: CASSRGGYASSYEQYF
DNA: TGTGCCAGTAGTAGGGGTGGGTACGCGAGCTCCTACGAGCAGTACTTC

J: TRBJ2-4
V: TRBV3-1/TRBV3-2
D: TRBD2
size: .
length: 16
CDR3: CASSHVSGGAGNIQYF
DNA: TGTGCCAGCAGCCATGTTAGCGGGGGGGCCGGGAACATTCAGTACTTC

J: TRBJ1-5
V: TRBV21-1
D: .
size: .
length: 16
CDR3: CASSPRADRIGEPQHF
DNA: TGTGCCAGCAGCCCGCGCGCCGACCGGATCGGGGAGCCCCAGCATTTT

J: TRBJ2-3
V: TRBV3-1/TRBV3-2
D: .
size: .
length: 14
CDR3: CASSQEALADTQYF
DNA: TGTGCCAGCAGCCAAGAAGCGCTCGCAGATACGCAGTATTTT

J: TRBJ1-1
V: TRBV28
D: .
size: .
length: 14
CDR3: CASSFWTENTEAFF
DNA: TGTGCCAGCAGTTTCTGGACAGAGAACACTGAAGCTTTCTTT

J: TRBJ1-5
V: TRBV6-2/TRBV6-3
D: TRBD1
size: .
length: 15
CDR3: CASSYAGTGYQPQHF
DNA: TGTGCCAGCAGTTACGCCGGGACAGGTTATCAGCCCCAGCATTTT

J: TRBJ1-2
V: TRBV18
D: .
size: once
length: 15
CDR3: CASSPPQETAPGYTF
DNA: TGTGCCAGCTCACCACCACAGGAGACTGCGCCGGGCTACACCTTC

J: TRBJ1-5
V: TRBV6-1
D: .
size: .
length: 16
CDR3: CASSGLVGQGSQPQHF
DNA: TGTGCCAGCAGTGGATTGGTTGGGCAGGGGTCTCAGCCCCAGCATTTT

J: TRBJ1-2
V: TRBV19
D: .
size: once
length: 14
CDR3: CASSPRGQIYGYTF
DNA: TGTGCCAGTAGCCCCCGAGGACAGATCTATGGCTACACCTTC

J: TRBJ1-6
V: TRBV12-3/TRBV12-4
D: .
size: .
length: 12
CDR3: CASSLPNSPLHF
DNA: TGTGCCAGCAGTTTACCAAATTCACCCCTCCACTTT

J: TRBJ1-1
V: TRBV6-6
D: .
size: .
length: 15
CDR3: CASSPPVGWNTEAFF
DNA: TGTGCCAGCAGTCCTCCGGTCGGTTGGAACACTGAAGCTTTCTTT

J: TRBJ1-3
V: TRBV2
D: .
size: .
length: 15
CDR3: CASSEGTAIDSTIYF
DNA: TGTGCCAGCAGCGAAGGGACCGCTATTGATAGCACCATATATTTT

J: TRBJ1-5
V: TRBV23-1
D: .
size: .
length: 20
CDR3: CASSQLTREGVRNSNQPQHF
DNA: TGCGCCAGCAGTCAACTCACCCGGGAGGGGGTAAGGAATAGCAATCAGCCCCAGCATTTT

J: TRBJ1-2
V: TRBV19
D: TRBD1
size: few
length: 18
CDR3: CASIPQPGGLVPNYGYTF
DNA: TGTGCCAGTATCCCTCAACCAGGGGGCTTAGTCCCTAACTATGGCTACACCTTC

J: TRBJ1-5
V: TRBV10-3
D: .
size: once
length: 13
CDR3: CATNYNSNQPQHF
DNA: TGTGCCACCAATTACAATAGCAATCAGCCCCAGCATTTT

J: TRBJ2-7
V: TRBV28
D: .
size: .
length: 14
CDR3: CASSVQTISYEQYF
DNA: TGTGCCAGCAGTGTTCAGACTATATCCTACGAGCAGTACTTC

J: TRBJ2-7
V: TRBV6-5
D: .
size: .
length: 13
CDR3: CASSWALGYEQYF
DNA: TGTGCCAGCAGTTGGGCTTTAGGGTACGAGCAGTACTTC

J: TRBJ1-5
V: TRBV5-6
D: TRBD1
size: once
length: 17
CDR3: CASSFSGTGRRGQPQHF
DNA: TGTGCCAGCAGCTTTTCCGGGACAGGGAGGCGCGGTCAGCCCCAGCATTTT

J: TRBJ1-2
V: TRBV5-1
D: .
size: once
length: 13
CDR3: CASSLSAQYGYTF
DNA: TGCGCCAGCAGCTTGTCGGCCCAGTATGGCTACACCTTC

J: TRBJ1-2
V: TRBV19
D: .
size: .
length: 13
CDR3: CATTTGWNYGYTF
DNA: TGTGCCACTACAACCGGGTGGAACTATGGCTACACCTTC

J: TRBJ2-3
V: TRBV5-8
D: .
size: .
length: 15
CDR3: CASSSRGTGTDTQYF
DNA: TGTGCCAGCAGCTCGAGGGGGACCGGCACAGATACGCAGTATTTT

J: TRBJ2-3
V: TRBV18
D: .
size: .
length: 14
CDR3: CASSPQPGTDTQYF
DNA: TGTGCCAGCTCACCACAACCCGGGACAGATACGCAGTATTTT

J: TRBJ1-2
V: TRBV30
D: .
size: .
length: 14
CDR3: CAWSLGLINYGYTF
DNA: TGTGCCTGGAGCCTCGGACTGATCAACTATGGCTACACCTTC

J: TRBJ2-1
V: TRBV30
D: TRBD2
size: .
length: 13
CDR3: CAWSSGGPNEQFF
DNA: TGTGCCTGGAGTAGCGGGGGGCCCAATGAGCAGTTCTTC

J: TRBJ2-1
V: TRBV6-1
D: TRBD2
size: .
length: 14
CDR3: CASSEGGGGNEQFF
DNA: TGTGCCAGCAGTGAAGGTGGGGGGGGAAATGAGCAGTTCTTC

J: TRBJ2-5
V: TRBV28
D: TRBD1
size: .
length: 15
CDR3: CASSPWTGGGETQYF
DNA: TGTGCCAGCAGTCCATGGACAGGGGGAGGGGAGACCCAGTACTTC

J: TRBJ2-5
V: TRBV15
D: .
size: .
length: 16
CDR3: CATSRDAQGTQETQYF
DNA: TGTGCCACCAGCAGAGATGCCCAAGGGACACAAGAGACCCAGTACTTC

J: TRBJ2-7
V: TRBV24-1
D: .
size: .
length: 12
CDR3: CATSDLGYEQYF
DNA: TGTGCCACCAGTGATTTGGGGTACGAGCAGTACTTC

J: TRBJ1-6
V: TRBV6-5
D: .
size: .
length: 14
CDR3: CASSLPRGDSPLHF
DNA: TGTGCCAGCAGTCTACCGAGGGGGGACTCACCCCTCCACTTT

J: TRBJ2-5
V: TRBV15
D: .
size: .
length: 14
CDR3: CATSRQGEIETQYF
DNA: TGTGCCACCAGCAGACAAGGGGAAATAGAGACCCAGTACTTC

J: TRBJ1-5
V: TRBV5-6
D: TRBD1
size: few
length: 14
CDR3: CASSRQGYNQPQHF
DNA: TGTGCCAGCAGTCGACAGGGGTACAATCAGCCCCAGCATTTT

J: TRBJ1-1
V: TRBV6-5
D: .
size: .
length: 14
CDR3: CASTGAAMNTEAFF
DNA: TGTGCCAGCACAGGGGCCGCTATGAACACTGAAGCTTTCTTT

J: TRBJ1-1
V: TRBV6-5
D: .
size: few
length: 11
CDR3: CASSYAGRDFF
DNA: TGTGCCAGCAGTTACGCAGGACGGGATTTCTTT

J: TRBJ1-5
V: TRBV19
D: .
size: .
length: 13
CDR3: CASRAGLNQPQHF
DNA: TGTGCCAGTAGAGCAGGGTTGAATCAGCCCCAGCATTTT